This T cell receptor beta chain stems from a study of cytomegalovirus exposure and HLA in healthy donors listed by TCRdb under 2017. Concerning the study at large: In an earlier analysis of 450 to 750 of the donors, under 300 Gb of sequence data and 120 million or so unique TCR beta sequences from roughly 200 million T cells were reported. All discovery cohort repertoires had been generated on a single sequencing platform. About five DR-DQ haplotypes were treated as single units for association and clustering because of strong linkage in the cohort. To predict cytomegalovirus infection status, the study combined high-throughput TCR immunosequencing, statistical association of individual TCRs with disease status, and machine learning. Donor age, sex, ethnicity and CMV serostatus were compiled alongside the repertoire data. On average, 235,054 unique TCR beta nucleotide sequences were sequenced per donor among 350 to 400 genotyped donors of the cohort, with about 19% of those sequences being non-productive. Approximately 310 gigabases of sequencing data and 78 million or so unique TCR sequences were included in an early release covering several hundred HLA-typed donors. The genetic ancestry cluster associated with self-reported Caucasian donors included over 65% of the 398 genotyped donors. The study aimed to test whether cataloging public T cell receptors could reveal signatures of past pathogen exposure. The study profiled the T cell repertoires of hundreds of subjects by immunosequencing and related them to cytomegalovirus serostatus. To decide whether each TCR beta V gene segment behaved as functional or pseudogenic, an earlier analysis of some 570 of the donors relied on high-throughput TCR beta sequencing. The later analysis used no new phenotypic data to find candidate immune exposures, relying instead on TCR beta sequences and their occurrence across donors. Along with the approximately 670-subject first cohort, a separate validation cohort of over 90 different subjects was used. In a later genetic analysis, genome-wide SNP genotypes for about 65% of the roughly 700 donors were used, and that subset was treated as a discovery cohort. A later analysis re-analyzed previously published TCR beta repertoires from 600 to 850 donors and added high-resolution HLA genotyping to study TCR occurrence patterns. HLA typing included class I and class II loci at four-digit resolution. The number of typed donors differed by locus: about 629-630 for A, B, C, DRB1 and DQB1; approximately 520 for DQA1; some 590 for DPA1; and some 430 for DPB1.

A distance of 11 bases separates the germline ends of V and J, which lose 2 bases and 1 base respectively. Taken from the germline V gene (reference sequence), the CDR1 and CDR2 loops are SEHNR and FQNEAQ. The CDR3 sequence holds 15 residues, the cysteine and phenylalanine included. Solely the CDR3 DNA is kept, with 45 bases framed from the first base. The method was the immunoSEQ multiplex PCR assay. For the multiplex PCR, a mixture combining 60 forward primers for TCR Vbeta segments and 13 reverse primers for TCR Jbeta segments was used. Amplification of the CDR3 region of rearranged TCR beta genes was performed with a multiplex PCR assay on genomic DNA. The amplified TCR beta libraries were sequenced on the Illumina HiSeq System as 87-base-pair reads. The authors' pipeline ran thus. In a later analysis, roughly 80 million unique TCR beta chains were counted across the approximately 670 repertoires, and roughly 11 million of these chains were shared by at least two donors. Raw reads were error-corrected and collapsed into unique sequences by a nearest-neighbor algorithm in which closely related sequences were merged to remove PCR and sequencing errors. Alignment of CDR3 sequences to IMGT reference sequences was used to assign V, D and J gene segments. For a sequence to be retained, at least a six-nucleotide match to both a V gene segment and a J gene segment was required. Rearrangements were called productive when the CDR3 lacked stop codons and stayed in frame with V and J; all others were non-productive. Following IMGT convention, CDR3 was defined as the stretch from the second conserved V-encoded cysteine up to the conserved J-encoded phenylalanine. The earlier analysis of a few hundred of the donors excluded any sequence lacking an unambiguous match to a single V gene segment. An earlier analysis of almost 600 of the donors classified V segments as functional when productive rearrangements were above 56.7% and as segregating when the standard deviation between donors was above 5%. A statistical classification framework was developed to diagnose cytomegalovirus status using the catalog of TCR beta chain sequences. A later analysis assigned V and J genes by comparing TCR nucleotide sequences with IMGT/GENE-DB human TR gene sequences. A later analysis assigned CDR3 sequences and most-parsimonious VDJ recombination scenarios with the TCRdist pipeline. In a later analysis, each TCR beta chain was defined by its CDR3 amino acid sequence together with its V-gene family, and reads lacking a unique V-gene family were excluded. A later analysis removed 600 or so highly shared, low-generation-probability nucleotide sequences to deal with suspected cross-contamination and a sequencing artifact. In a later analysis, a clonal expansion index for each public chain was calculated from normalized within-repertoire ranks of inferred template counts. In a later analysis, generation probabilities were computed using a VDJ recombination model fitted to out-of-frame rearrangements, and the results were checked against IGoR. Hypergeometric tests were used in a later analysis to score TCR-TCR, TCR-HLA and TCR-CMV co-occurrence, with a repertoire-size bias correction applied to the TCR pairs. False discovery rates were estimated in a later analysis by permuting HLA or CMV assignments 20 times. In a later analysis, co-occurring TCRs were grouped using DBSCAN, and TCRdist sequence similarity was added for clustering within HLA-allele-positive subsets. Co-occurrence clustering excluded repertoires with fewer than 30,000 or more than 120,000 public chains, plus five with anomalous nucleotide sharing. Drawn from immuneACCESS, this table holds only the in-frame rearrangements with V and J called that TCRdb kept. Clones are partly lost; checked studies trace under half to an unresolved V gene and leave the rest unexplained. That table gives V, J and clone size, and the DNA gave D and trimming. The sample profile shows fewer than 90,000 clones; approximately 71% of them were found once. Clones ranked in the top ten supply less than 4.5% of the sample.

The cohort consisted of approximately 690 healthy bone marrow donors. All cohort members were sampled while nominally healthy, although unrecorded immune exposures were likely present. The donor tested CMV seronegative, placing the donor among the roughly 340 seronegative members of the cohort. A peripheral blood sample was provided by each donor, and peripheral blood mononuclear cells were used for TCR beta sequencing. The Qiagen DNeasy Blood Extraction Kit was used to extract genomic DNA from the blood cell samples. As to this clone: There is no known antigen for this receptor. Nothing much larger sits one base from this clone, and base qualities are not available.

Findings and caveats that apply to the study as a whole: Cytomegalovirus status was reported to be diagnosed by the classifier with high specificity and sensitivity in both the original and validation cohorts. A few of the identified cytomegalovirus-associated TCR beta chains were confirmed in vitro to be specific for cytomegalovirus antigens. Because counts were too low, fewer than 20 rarely observed V segments, including chromosome 9 orphons, were excluded from the earlier analysis of about 500 of the donors. Compared with the approximately 670-donor mean, donors in an Asian-associated ancestry cluster had fewer N-insertions in productive TCRs, according to a later genetic analysis. An earlier analysis of approximately 540 of the donors showed that most TCR beta V segments appeared in productive rearrangements either about 87% or about 30% of the time, which broadly matched IMGT annotations. Strong co-occurrence of HLA alleles, especially DR and DQ, made assigning TCR associations to individual alleles difficult. The study gave a list of 150 to 200 TCR beta chains associated with cytomegalovirus. A later analysis found that HLA-associated TCR beta chains were more clonally expanded and had lower generation probabilities than equally common non-associated chains. Sequencing depth was assumed to be roughly uniform across donors in the presence/absence analyses, though that assumption may not hold. In this cohort, only TCR beta chains were sequenced, and detectable features were limited by the absence of alpha or paired-chain data. Because HLA typing was missing for some donors at each locus, association tests included only the typed subset. In a later analysis, TCR association rates were found to vary across HLA loci, with the most associated TCRs seen for DRB1 alleles and the fewest for HLA-C alleles. For the cohort, immune exposure information was limited to CMV serostatus. A further reported finding was that TCR beta sequences accurately predicted the HLA-A and HLA-B alleles for most subjects in the first cohort. It was suggested by the authors that the approach could potentially be generalized to other disease states and immunological phenotypes. Linkage disequilibrium might explain the correlated functional status among segregating V segments, but an unknown experimental factor could not be ruled out. In a later analysis, several top co-occurrence clusters were reported to appear linked to parvovirus B19, influenza, CMV and Epstein-Barr virus. Specific HLA alleles were associated with 18,000 or so TCR beta sequences at a false discovery rate of 0.05 in a later analysis. While some public TCRs were present in many individuals, most TCR sequences turned up only very rarely across donors. A later genetic analysis associated a missense DCLRE1C variant with V-gene and J-gene trimming of TCR beta chains, and an independent cohort replicated the association. The 87-base-pair reads could not distinguish some IMGT-functional V segments, including TRBV6-2 and TRBV6-3, so those segments were excluded. A later analysis found that most CMV-associated TCR beta chains appeared HLA-restricted, with HLA associations seemingly driven largely by CMV exposure. The sequencing pipeline was judged likely to have produced a cluster of highly shared sequence variants as a technical artifact.

The receptor's source is a man aged 25-45 years in good health and CMV-seronegative. This sequence uses TRBV7-9 and TRBJ2-5; D gene: possibly TRBD2, on 6 matching bases. Specimen: PBMCs. The CDR3 sequence is CASSLFGGLQETQYF. The sequenced DNA is TGTGCCAGCAGCTTATTCGGGGGACTCCAAGAGACCCAGTACTTC.